A selection of T cell receptor beta chains follows, all from one sample in a study of cytomegalovirus exposure and HLA in healthy donors. Clones were read by immunoSEQ multiplex PCR, and TCRdb kept only the in-frame ones, dropping some. The sample records about 71,000 clones, roughly 64% being singletons. The sequencing input was PBMCs. These receptors were obtained from a man aged 35-49 years in good health and CMV-seropositive. Each CDR3 is given with its conserved first and last residue. Each record gives: D gene, V gene, J gene, clone size, CDR3 DNA, CDR3 protein. The D gene is left open where the match is weak. The size field is filled for only some rows; it gives once, few, many or a size class.

TRBD2	TRBV2	TRBJ2-7	NA	TGTGCCAGCAGCGATCTAGCGGGAGAGCCCTACGAGCAGTACTTC	CASSDLAGEPYEQYF
NA	TRBV30	TRBJ2-5	few	TGTGCCTGGTCCCGCGGAGGGGAGACCCAGTACTTC	CAWSRGGETQYF
NA	TRBV7-9	TRBJ1-1	NA	TGTGCCAGCAGCGCAGGGTGGGCGAACACTGAAGCTTTCTTT	CASSAGWANTEAFF
NA	TRBV16	TRBJ1-2	NA	TGTGCCAGCAGCCGAGCAGGGCCAGGGTATGGCTACACCTTC	CASSRAGPGYGYTF
NA	TRBV2	TRBJ1-4	many	TGTGCCAGCAGTGAGGGGGGGCTTAATGAAAAACTGTTTTTT	CASSEGGLNEKLFF
TRBD1	TRBV5-6	TRBJ1-1	NA	TGTGCCAGCAGCTTTGGGGCCGGGACAGCCGTCACTGAAGCTTTCTTT	CASSFGAGTAVTEAFF
TRBD2	TRBV6-5	TRBJ2-7	NA	TGTGCCAGCAGTTCGGGGGGGGCACCCTACGAGCAGTACTTC	CASSSGGAPYEQYF
NA	TRBV6-5	TRBJ1-2	few	TGTGCCAGCAGTGTGACCCAGGTTCACCGAGGCTACACCTTC	CASSVTQVHRGYTF
NA	TRBV28	TRBJ2-7	NA	TGTGCCAGCAGTTTTAGGGGCGCGTCCTACGAGCAGTACTTC	CASSFRGASYEQYF
NA	TRBV7-9	TRBJ2-3	NA	TGTGCCAGCAGCCGACAGAGCACAGATACGCAGTATTTT	CASSRQSTDTQYF
NA	TRBV4-1	TRBJ1-1	once	TGCGCCAGCAGCCAAGATCGGGCAGGGGCTCAGAACACTGAAGCTTTCTTT	CASSQDRAGAQNTEAFF
NA	TRBV11-1	TRBJ1-1	NA	TGTGCCAGCAGCATCGCAGGGCAGATGAACACTGAAGCTTTCTTT	CASSIAGQMNTEAFF
NA	TRBV7-9	TRBJ2-5	NA	TGTGCCAGCAGCTTCCTCGGCGGGAACCAAGAGACCCAGTACTTC	CASSFLGGNQETQYF
TRBD1	TRBV28	TRBJ1-4	NA	TGTGCCAGCAGTCCAGGGACAGGTTTTAATGAAAAACTGTTTTTT	CASSPGTGFNEKLFF
TRBD2	TRBV11-2	TRBJ2-5	NA	TGTGCCAGCAGCTTAGAAGGCGGGAGAAGGGCAGAGACCCAGTACTTC	CASSLEGGRRAETQYF
NA	TRBV2	TRBJ1-3	NA	TGTGCCAGCAGAATAGCTCATGGAGGAGACACCATATATTTT	CASRIAHGGDTIYF
TRBD1	TRBV5-1	TRBJ2-5	NA	TGCGCCAGCAGCTTCGGACAGGGCCAAGAGACCCAGTACTTC	CASSFGQGQETQYF
NA	TRBV5-4	TRBJ2-5	NA	TGTGCCAGCAGCTTGATTAGAAGCGCGGAGACCCAGTACTTC	CASSLIRSAETQYF
NA	TRBV7-3	TRBJ2-2	NA	TGTGCCAGCAGCTTAGTACAGGGTAGCGCCGGGGAGCTGTTTTTT	CASSLVQGSAGELFF
TRBD1	TRBV7-9	TRBJ2-4	once	TGTGCCAGCAGCTTAGCCCCCGCGGGACAGGGAAACATTCAGTACTTC	CASSLAPAGQGNIQYF
TRBD1	TRBV5-4	TRBJ1-2	NA	TGTGCCAGCAGCCCTGGGACAGCCTATGGCTACACCTTC	CASSPGTAYGYTF
NA	TRBV30	TRBJ1-1	NA	TGTGCCTGGAGTGTACAAGAAGCTGAAGCTTTCTTT	CAWSVQEAEAFF
TRBD1	TRBV28	TRBJ1-1	NA	TGTGCCAGCAGTTTAGCACCAGGGGGGCAGGTAGCTTTCTTT	CASSLAPGGQVAFF
NA	TRBV7-9	TRBJ1-4	NA	TGTGCCAGCAGCTTAGAGCCAGGGAATGAAAAACTGTTTTTT	CASSLEPGNEKLFF
TRBD1	TRBV29-1	TRBJ1-6	NA	TGCAGCGTTGCAATTGGACAGGGGGCGAATTCACCCCTCCACTTT	CSVAIGQGANSPLHF
TRBD1	TRBV2	TRBJ1-2	NA	TGTGCCAGCAGGACCGGGACAGGTTTTGGCTACACCTTC	CASRTGTGFGYTF
NA	TRBV4-1	TRBJ1-3	NA	TGCGCCAGCAGCCAACTTAGGACTGCCGGATCTGGAAACACCATATATTTT	CASSQLRTAGSGNTIYF
TRBD2	TRBV29-1	TRBJ2-5	NA	TGCAGCGTTGAGAAGGCGGGCGGGGGGCAAGAGACCCAGTACTTC	CSVEKAGGGQETQYF
TRBD1	TRBV15	TRBJ2-2	NA	TGTGCCACCAGCAGAGTGGCTGGGACAGGGGCCGGGGAGCTGTTTTTT	CATSRVAGTGAGELFF
TRBD2	TRBV30	TRBJ2-7	NA	TGTGCCTGGACCGGGACTAGCGGGCCCTACGAGCAGTACTTC	CAWTGTSGPYEQYF
TRBD1	TRBV5-6	TRBJ1-1	few	TGTGCCAGCAGCCCGACAGGGACCACTGAAGCTTTCTTT	CASSPTGTTEAFF
TRBD1	TRBV19	TRBJ1-2	few	TGTGCCAGTAGTAACCCGGGACAGGGACTTGGCTACACCTTC	CASSNPGQGLGYTF
TRBD1	TRBV30	TRBJ2-1	few	TGTGCCTGGAGTCCTCCGACAGGGGCCAATGAGCAGTTCTTC	CAWSPPTGANEQFF
NA	TRBV19	TRBJ2-1	few	TGTGCCAGTAGTGCGGGCGGGGCCCTCGGGGAGCAGTTCTTC	CASSAGGALGEQFF
TRBD1	TRBV7-9	TRBJ2-7	NA	TGTGCCAGCAGCTTAGGCAGGGACAGGCGGCCCTACGAGCAGTACTTC	CASSLGRDRRPYEQYF
NA	TRBV13	TRBJ2-1	NA	TGTGCCAGCAGCTTTCGGCAGGCCAGCTCCTACAATGAGCAGTTCTTC	CASSFRQASSYNEQFF
TRBD1	TRBV15	TRBJ1-4	NA	TGTGCCACCAGCCCAGGGGGGCACGAAAAACTGTTTTTT	CATSPGGHEKLFF